Presented here are 16 T cell receptor beta chains from one specimen sequenced in a study of OX40 agonist ivuxolimab in advanced cancers. Here immunoSEQ multiplex PCR was the method, and the copy in TCRdb shows in-frame clones only, minus some. The table lists more than 40,000 clones, about nine tenths of them singletons. The sample was CD4+ or CD8+ T cells sorted from blood, taken in a trial of the OX40 agonist ivuxolimab. The source is an adult with an advanced solid tumor such as melanoma, head and neck, liver or kidney cancer.

This chain uses TRBV6-5 with TRBJ2-1; 7 nucleotides line up with TRBD2. CDR1 is MNHEY, CDR2 SVGAGI, per germline. This CDR3 has 16 residues. With V trimmed by 0 bases and J by 10 bases, 12 bases remained unmatched. CDR3 nucleotide sequence: TGTGCCAGCAGTTACTCGGGGGGGACCGTTACAATAGAGCAGTTCTTC. Protein: CASSYSGGTVTIEQFF.

V usage is TRBV5-1 and J usage is TRBJ2-1, with 10 bases aligning to TRBD2. The germline CDR1 and CDR2 sequences are SGHRS and YFSETQ. J lost 5 bases, V lost 4 bases, and 3 bases had no gene match. CDR3 length: 14 residues. CDR3 DNA sequence: TGCGCCAGCAGCACAACTAGCGGGGACAATGAGCAGTTCTTC. Translation gives CASSTTSGDNEQFF.

The chain recombines TRBV5-4 with TRBJ1-2; D unclear. Looked up from germline, CDR1 is SGHNT and CDR2 is YYREEE (reference sequence). Trimming stripped 4 bases from V and 2 bases from J, with 6 bases between. The CDR3 runs to 12 residues. The CDR3 here is CASSVGNYGYTF. The CDR3, as DNA: TGTGCCAGCAGCGTGGGGAACTATGGCTACACCTTC.

The chain employs TRBV5-1 and TRBJ2-6; 8 bases are shared with TRBD1. Trimming took 1 base from V and 3 from J; bases not matched to a gene: 6. CDR1 and CDR2 (germline): SGHRS, YFSETQ. The CDR3 runs 17 residues. CDR3 DNA: TGCGCCAGCAGCTTGATCCCGACAGGGGTTGGGGCCAACGTCCTGACTTTC. Translation: CASSLIPTGVGANVLTF.

The chain employs TRBV2 and TRBJ2-7; no clear D. The CDR3 consists of 16 residues. Trimming cost V 0 bases and J 5 bases, with 17 bases left between them. The germline gives CDR1 SNHLY, CDR2 FYNNEI. The CDR3 nucleotides are TGTGCCAGCAGTGAAGCGGGAAGATATGGTGGCCACGAGCAGTACTTC. It yields the protein CASSEAGRYGGHEQYF.

The rearrangement uses TRBV7-3 and TRBJ2-2, with 9 nucleotides matching TRBD1. This CDR3 has 15 residues. V gave up 5 bases and J gave up 3 bases; unmatched junction bases: 4. Germline CDR1 SGHTA, CDR2 FQGTGA. DNA for the CDR3: TGTGCCAGCAGCGACGGGACAGGGTACACCGGGGAGCTGTTTTTT. As protein: CASSDGTGYTGELFF.

The chain joins TRBV5-4 to TRBJ1-6; D uncertain. V was trimmed by 2 bases and J by 10 bases, leaving 7 bases between them. This CDR3 has 12 amino acids. Germline assignment: CDR1 SGHNT and CDR2 YYREEE (reference sequence). The CDR3: CASSFTTSPLHF. The CDR3 nucleotides are TGTGCCAGCAGCTTTACTACATCACCCCTCCACTTT.

The chain combines TRBV7-9 with TRBJ1-1, with 8 bases lining up with TRBD1. The V gene end was trimmed by 5 bases and the J gene end by 1 base; junction bases not matched to a gene: 3. CDR1 is SEHNR and CDR2 is FQNEAQ in the germline V gene (reference sequence). The CDR3 is 14 amino acids. CDR3 residues: CASSPGQANTEAFF. DNA of the CDR3: TGTGCCAGCAGCCCGGGACAGGCGAACACTGAAGCTTTCTTT.

V gene TRBV21-1 combines with J gene TRBJ2-2; the table's D call of TRBD2 was not tested on the DNA. TRBV21-1 is noted as a pseudogene. CDR3 length: 15 residues. Written as DNA, the CDR3 is TGTGCCAGCAGCATCAACTCCTTGAACACCGGGGAGCTGTTTTTT. This codes for CASSINSLNTGELFF.

The chain employs TRBV4-1 and TRBJ1-4, with 7 bases fitting TRBD1. The CDR3 sequence is 16 residues long. V shed 2 bases, J shed 3 bases, and the junction held 6 bases outside the gene matches. Per germline, CDR1 MGHRA and CDR2 YSYEKL. The CDR3 nucleotides read TGCGCCAGCAGCCAACAACCCGGGACAGCTAATGAAAAACTGTTTTTT. Translating it yields CASSQQPGTANEKLFF.

V usage is TRBV11-2 and J usage is TRBJ2-5; D is unclear. The CDR3 loop spans 15 amino acids. Trimming left V 3 bases short and J 2 bases short, with 13 bases between. CDR1 and CDR2 from the germline V gene are SGHAT and FQNNGV. CDR3 sequence (DNA): TGTGCCAGCAGCTTGTGGCCGGGCCTGCAAGAGACCCAGTACTTC. It codes for CASSLWPGLQETQYF.

The chain combines TRBV18 with TRBJ1-5; D might be TRBD1 (5 bases). CDR3 length: 20 amino acids. With 4 bases removed from V and 0 bases from J, the gap between germline ends came to 25 bases. Germline V gives CDR1 KGHSH, CDR2 LQKENI. The CDR3 sequence: CASSLTGTSLITDSNQPQHF. CDR3 nucleotides: TGTGCCAGCTCACTAACCGGGACTTCTTTAATAACCGATAGCAATCAGCCCCAGCATTTT. Full variable domain (outside the CDR3, taken from reference TRBV18 and TRBJ1-5): NAGVMQNPRHLVRRRGQEARLRCSPMKGHSHVYWYRQLPEEGLKFMVYLQKENIIDESGMPKERFSAEFPKEGPSILRIQQVVRGDSAAYFCASSLTGTSLITDSNQPQHFGDGTRLSIL.

CDR3 region: CASSAQSGYTF. The DNA of the CDR3 is TGTGCCAGCAGCGCCCAGTCTGGCTACACCTTC. The V and J genes are TRBV9 and TRBJ1-2; no reliable D call. V gave up 3 bases and J gave up 7 bases, with 7 bases separating them. This CDR3 contains 11 residues. CDR1 is SGDLS, CDR2 YYNGEE, per germline.

In its sample, this clone was seen a few times. This sequence joins TRBV6-1 and TRBJ2-3; the D is unclear. This CDR3 comprises 13 residues. V shed 7 bases and J shed 5 bases, with 13 bases lying between them. Per the germline V gene, CDR1 is MNHNS and CDR2 is SASEGT. This CDR3 reads CASTYLGVDTQYF. The CDR3 DNA reads TGTGCCAGCACCTACCTAGGCGTAGATACGCAGTATTTT.

The chain is built from TRBV5-1 and TRBJ2-5, with 13 bases matching TRBD2. Germline loops: CDR1 SGHRS, CDR2 YFSETQ. CDR3 length: 15 residues. V lost 4 bases, J lost 4 bases, and 4 bases stayed unmatched. CDR3 region: CASSVTSGRVETQYF. CDR3 DNA sequence: TGCGCCAGCAGCGTCACTAGCGGGAGGGTAGAGACCCAGTACTTC. The full variable domain, its missing parts supplied by reference TRBV5-1 and TRBJ2-5, is KAGVTQTPRYLIKTRGQQVTLSCSPISGHRSVSWYQQTPGQGLQFLFEYFSETQRNKGNFPGRFSGRQFSNSRSEMNVSTLELGDSALYLCASSVTSGRVETQYFGPGTRLLVL.

The chain is built from TRBV5-1 and TRBJ2-7, with 9 bases fitting TRBD1. The CDR3 runs to 17 residues. Per germline, CDR1 SGHRS and CDR2 YFSETQ. With V trimmed by 2 bases and J by 5 bases, 14 bases remained unmatched. The CDR3 bases are TGCGCCAGCAGCTTCGCTGCCACGGGACAGGGATGGCACGAGCAGTACTTC. As protein: CASSFAATGQGWHEQYF.